This is a list of T cell receptor beta chains from one sample in a study of blood T cell repertoires in COVID-19. Sequencing was performed with immunoSEQ multiplex PCR; in TCRdb, only in-frame clones are kept and a portion is missing. The data hold 97,000 or so clones, with about 72% observed a single time. Material for sequencing was peripheral blood. The source is a man between 60 and 75 years old with active or convalescent COVID-19. Both conserved end residues are part of each CDR3. The D gene is left open where the match is weak. Only part of the rows carry a size: once, few, many, or a class if the clone is expanded.

>TRBD2|NA|TRBV5-1|TRBJ2-1
CASREAGGGYNEQFF
TGCGCCAGCAGAGAGGCAGGCGGGGGGTACAATGAGCAGTTCTTC
>TRBD1|NA|TRBV7-2|TRBJ2-1
CASSLATGYGNEQFF
TGTGCCAGCAGCTTAGCGACAGGGTATGGGAATGAGCAGTTCTTC
>NA|few|TRBV5-1|TRBJ1-1
CASSLVAGVGAEAFF
TGCGCCAGCAGCTTGGTGGCAGGGGTTGGGGCTGAAGCTTTCTTT
>NA|NA|TRBV5-4|TRBJ1-3
CASSLIPFSGNTIYF
TGTGCCAGCAGCTTAATCCCTTTCTCTGGAAACACCATATATTTT
>TRBD2|NA|TRBV6-2/TRBV6-3|TRBJ2-7
CASSYGGGNLPYEQYF
TGTGCCAGCAGTTACGGGGGAGGGAATTTGCCCTACGAGCAGTACTTC
>TRBD2|NA|TRBV19|TRBJ2-7
CASSKSSGTSGNEQYF
TGTGCCAGTAGTAAATCTTCCGGGACTAGCGGGAACGAGCAGTACTTC
>NA|NA|TRBV9|TRBJ1-4
CASSVAGANEKLFF
TGTGCCAGCAGCGTAGCGGGGGCTAATGAAAAACTGTTTTTT
>TRBD2|NA|TRBV10-3|TRBJ2-1
CAISDSGGSYNEQFF
TGTGCCATCAGTGATAGCGGGGGCTCCTACAATGAGCAGTTCTTC
>NA|NA|TRBV11-2|TRBJ1-2
CASSLSRDGYTF
TGTGCCAGCAGCCTCTCGAGGGATGGCTACACCTTC
>TRBD2|NA|TRBV9|TRBJ2-1
CASSSTSGLADEQFF
TGTGCCAGCAGCTCGACTTCGGGACTAGCGGATGAGCAGTTCTTC
>NA|NA|TRBV19|TRBJ1-4
CASRLGTTTNEKLFF
TGTGCCAGTCGCCTAGGGACAACAACTAATGAAAAACTGTTTTTT
>NA|NA|TRBV5-1|TRBJ1-2
CASSFPGGADGYTF
TGCGCCAGCAGCTTCCCGGGTGGGGCAGATGGCTACACCTTC
>NA|NA|TRBV9|TRBJ2-2
CASSLKISPGAGELFF
TGTGCCAGCAGTTTGAAGATTTCCCCTGGAGCCGGGGAGCTGTTTTTT
>NA|NA|TRBV7-2|TRBJ1-2
CASSLEGGYGYTF
TGTGCCAGCAGCCTCGAAGGGGGCTATGGCTACACCTTC
>TRBD1|few|TRBV27|TRBJ2-3
CASSRTGGGGTQYF
TGTGCCAGCAGTCGGACAGGGGGCGGTGGTACGCAGTATTTT
>TRBD1|NA|TRBV28|TRBJ2-1
CASSFGGDRGYNEQFF
TGTGCCAGCAGTTTTGGGGGGGACAGGGGCTACAATGAGCAGTTCTTC
>NA|NA|TRBV6-4|TRBJ2-2
CASRQIYSAGELFF
TGTGCCAGCAGACAGATTTATTCTGCCGGGGAGCTGTTTTTT
>NA|NA|TRBV24-1|TRBJ1-2
CATSDTVNYGYTF
TGTGCCACCAGTGACACGGTAAACTATGGCTACACCTTC
>NA|NA|TRBV7-2|TRBJ2-1
CASSFWGRGSYNEQFF
TGTGCCAGCAGCTTTTGGGGGCGCGGTTCCTACAATGAGCAGTTCTTC
>NA|NA|TRBV11-2|TRBJ2-5
CASSLGGVIQETQYF
TGTGCCAGCAGCTTAGGGGGGGTGATTCAAGAGACCCAGTACTTC
>TRBD1|NA|TRBV6-6|TRBJ2-3
CASNTGGRPDTQYF
TGTGCCAGCAACACAGGGGGCAGGCCAGATACGCAGTATTTT
>TRBD2|NA|TRBV18|TRBJ2-3
CASSPGLAGADTQYF
TGTGCCAGCTCACCCGGACTAGCGGGAGCAGATACGCAGTATTTT